This is a list of T cell receptor beta chains from one sample in a study of T cell responses to AZD1222 COVID-19 vaccine. Sequencing was performed with immunoSEQ multiplex PCR; in TCRdb, only in-frame clones are kept and a portion is missing. The table records around 170,000 clones, around 90% of them present only once. The sequenced sample was peripheral blood, obtained 28 days after the second AZD1222 dose. These TCRs come from an adult who received the AZD1222 COVID-19 vaccine. Each CDR3 is given with its conserved first and last residue. Fields, in order: D gene, V gene, J gene, clone size, CDR3 DNA, CDR3 protein. The D gene is left open where the match is weak. Clone size appears in some rows only: once, few, many, or a class for an expanded clone.

NA	TRBV5-6	TRBJ1-3	NA	TGTGCCAGCAGCTTCAGAAACACCATATATTTT	CASSFRNTIYF
TRBD2	TRBV7-9	TRBJ2-5	NA	TGTGCCAGCGCTAGCGGGAGTGAGACCCAGTACTTC	CASASGSETQYF
NA	TRBV10-2	TRBJ1-2	NA	TGCGCCAGCAGTGAGACAATAAACTATGGCTACACCTTC	CASSETINYGYTF
NA	TRBV10-3	TRBJ1-2	NA	TGTGCCATCAGCTCCGACAGGACTTCTGGAGGCTACACCTTC	CAISSDRTSGGYTF
NA	TRBV28	TRBJ1-2	NA	TGTGCCACCGGGGGGGACCACTATGGCTACACCTTC	CATGGDHYGYTF
NA	TRBV4-2	TRBJ1-2	few	TGTGCCAGCAGCCGCTCGGCACAACCCTATGGCTACACCTTC	CASSRSAQPYGYTF
NA	TRBV3-1/TRBV3-2	TRBJ1-6	NA	TGTGCCAGCAGCCAAATCAGACAGGTTCCCTTCTCCTATAATTCACCCCTCCACTTT	CASSQIRQVPFSYNSPLHF
TRBD1	TRBV18	TRBJ2-3	NA	TGTGCCAGCTCCCAGGGACAGGGAAGCGCAGATACGCAGTATTTT	CASSQGQGSADTQYF
NA	TRBV27	TRBJ1-6	NA	TGTGCCAGCAGTCCGAGGGCATATTCACCCCTCCACTTT	CASSPRAYSPLHF
NA	TRBV30	TRBJ1-6	NA	TGTGCCTGGAGGGACACGAATTCACCCCTCCACTTT	CAWRDTNSPLHF
NA	TRBV12-1	TRBJ1-3	once	TGTGCCAGCAGCTCGGCGGGGAGGCTGAGCTCTGGAAACACCATATATTTT	CASSSAGRLSSGNTIYF
NA	TRBV14	TRBJ1-2	NA	TGTGCCAGCAGCCAAGTATGGCGAGCTAACTATGGCTACACCTTC	CASSQVWRANYGYTF
NA	TRBV7-2	TRBJ2-1	NA	TGTGCCAGCACAATGTTGGCAGGGGTCAATGAGCAGTTCTTC	CASTMLAGVNEQFF
NA	TRBV2	TRBJ1-5	NA	TGTGCCAGCAGTGCAGAGTATAGCAATCAGCCCCAGCATTTT	CASSAEYSNQPQHF
NA	TRBV7-2	TRBJ1-5	NA	TGTGCCAGCAGCTTCAGTTTGGAGAATCAGCCCCAGCATTTT	CASSFSLENQPQHF
TRBD1	TRBV5-1	TRBJ1-5	NA	TGCGCCAGCAGCATACAGGGGGGCAGGGAGCCCCAGCATTTT	CASSIQGGREPQHF
TRBD1	TRBV7-6	TRBJ2-3	NA	TGTGCCAGCAGCTTATCAAGGGGGCGAACAGATACGCAGTATTTT	CASSLSRGRTDTQYF
NA	TRBV6-1	TRBJ1-6	NA	TGTGCCAGCATCTCGGGGCGGATTAATTCACCCCTCCACTTT	CASISGRINSPLHF
NA	TRBV7-7	TRBJ1-4	NA	TGTGCCAGCAGCTTCGTCCCGGGCCCAAATGAAAAACTGTTTTTT	CASSFVPGPNEKLFF
NA	TRBV19	TRBJ1-1	NA	TGTGCCAGTAGTATACTCTGGGGAAGGGTGAACACTGAAGCTTTCTTT	CASSILWGRVNTEAFF
NA	TRBV7-2	TRBJ2-7	NA	TGTGCCAGCAGCCTCACAGGGAGTGGGGTCAGCTACGAGCAGTACTTC	CASSLTGSGVSYEQYF
NA	TRBV11-2	TRBJ1-2	NA	TGTGCCAGCAGCCCCGGCAGGCTGGGCTACACCTTC	CASSPGRLGYTF
NA	TRBV30	TRBJ1-1	NA	TGTGCCTGGAGTGCACAAAGTCCTGGGGAAGCTTTCTTT	CAWSAQSPGEAFF
NA	TRBV27	TRBJ1-4	NA	TGTGCCAGCAGTTGGGGTCTAGATGAAAAACTGTTTTTT	CASSWGLDEKLFF
NA	TRBV5-1	TRBJ1-2	NA	TGCGCCAGCGGCAACAGGGATGGCTACACCTTC	CASGNRDGYTF
TRBD2	TRBV6-5	TRBJ2-7	NA	TGTGCCAGCAGGCCCGATTCGACTAGCAAAAACGAGCAGTACTTC	CASRPDSTSKNEQYF
NA	TRBV5-6	TRBJ2-7	NA	TGTGCCAGCAGCCCCATCTCGGGCTACGAGCAGTACTTC	CASSPISGYEQYF
NA	TRBV5-1	TRBJ1-1	NA	TGCGCCAGCAGCTTGGAGGTTGGCAACACTGAAGCTTTCTTT	CASSLEVGNTEAFF
TRBD1	TRBV28	TRBJ1-4	once	TGTGCCAGCAGTTTGGGACAGACTCGAGAAAAACTGTTTTTT	CASSLGQTREKLFF
TRBD1	TRBV3-1/TRBV3-2	TRBJ1-6	once	TGTGCCAGCAGCCGACAGGGTAATTCACCCCTCCACTTT	CASSRQGNSPLHF
TRBD2	TRBV28	TRBJ2-3	NA	TGTGCCAGCAGTTTATCGGTTGCGGGGGGGATAAGCACAGATACGCAGTATTTT	CASSLSVAGGISTDTQYF
NA	TRBV18	TRBJ1-2	NA	TGTGCCAGCTCACCCCCAGGCCAGGGACATGGCTACACCTTC	CASSPPGQGHGYTF
NA	TRBV19	TRBJ2-3	NA	TGTGCCAGTGAAACAGGGAGCACAGATACGCAGTATTTT	CASETGSTDTQYF
NA	TRBV18	TRBJ2-2	once	TGTGCCAGCTCACCACTGGGGACCGGGGAGCTGTTTTTT	CASSPLGTGELFF
TRBD1	TRBV5-1	TRBJ1-2	NA	TGCGCCAGCAGCCGTCAGGACAGGGTAGATGGCTACACCTTC	CASSRQDRVDGYTF
TRBD2	TRBV2	TRBJ2-2	NA	TGTGCCAGCAGTGATTTAGGACTAGCGCAGGATAGGCTGTTTTTT	CASSDLGLAQDRLFF
NA	TRBV3-1/TRBV3-2	TRBJ2-7	NA	TGTGCCAGCAGCCAAGATCTCGACGAGCAGTACTTC	CASSQDLDEQYF
TRBD1	TRBV28	TRBJ1-2	NA	TGTGCCAGCAGTTTGGACAGGGACTATGGCTACACCTTC	CASSLDRDYGYTF
NA	TRBV7-2	TRBJ1-2	NA	TGTGCCAGCAGCACCCAACAGGGATCCTATGGCTACACCTTC	CASSTQQGSYGYTF
NA	TRBV5-1	TRBJ1-2	NA	TGCGCCAGCAGCACGGAGACGGATGGCCGCGGCTACACCTTC	CASSTETDGRGYTF
NA	TRBV6-2/TRBV6-3	TRBJ2-5	NA	TGTGCCAGCAGCCGGGACTCCCCAGAGACCCAGTACTTC	CASSRDSPETQYF
TRBD2	TRBV9	TRBJ2-2	once	TGTGCCAGTCAACTAGCGGCGAACACCGGGGAGCTGTTTTTT	CASQLAANTGELFF
NA	TRBV5-1	TRBJ1-1	NA	TGCGCCAGCAGCTCGTCACCTAACCGGACTTCTGAAGCTTTCTTT	CASSSSPNRTSEAFF
TRBD1	TRBV4-2	TRBJ1-6	NA	TGTGCCAGCAGCCAATTTGGACAGGGCGGAAATTCACCCCTCCACTTT	CASSQFGQGGNSPLHF
NA	TRBV7-8	TRBJ1-5	NA	TGTGCCAGCAGCTTACTGTCGGCGGGGAGCAATCAGCCCCAGCATTTT	CASSLLSAGSNQPQHF
TRBD1	TRBV5-1	TRBJ1-1	NA	TGCGCCAGCGGTCCCCGTCAGGGGGGAGGGACTGAAGCTTTCTTT	CASGPRQGGGTEAFF
TRBD2	TRBV9	TRBJ2-3	NA	TGTGCCAGCAGCGTAGCCGCGGGAGTGGGAGATACGCAGTATTTT	CASSVAAGVGDTQYF
NA	TRBV21-1	TRBJ2-2	NA	TGTGCCAGCAGCAAAGTTGCCGGGGAGCTGTTTTTT	CASSKVAGELFF
TRBD1	TRBV19	TRBJ1-6	NA	TGTGCCAGTACCAAGGACAGGGGCGGTTCACCCCTCCACTTT	CASTKDRGGSPLHF
TRBD2	TRBV7-2	TRBJ2-1	NA	TGTGCCAGCAGCCCCGGGGGGGGCGGTTACAATGAGCAGTTCTTC	CASSPGGGGYNEQFF